The sequence of this T cell receptor beta chain was determined in a study of blood T cell repertoires in COVID-19. About the research overall: T cells, B-cell-depleted T cells, or PBMCs supplied cDNA or gDNA.

Seattle researchers signed up patients amid active infection and tracked them longitudinally. From germline, CDR1 is SGHNT and CDR2 YENEEA. The CDR3 extends over 14 amino acids. Trimming left V 7 bases short and J 8 bases short, with 20 bases between. Original handling: Reference gene primer amplification gave nucleated cell count estimates. The method was immunoSEQ multiplex PCR; TCRdb's version includes in-frame clones alone and lacks a portion of them. V and J calls and clone size are as listed in that table; D and trimming were resolved from the DNA. This table has 300,000 to 400,000 clones, 88% appearing once.

The TCR originated in a woman in her thirties with COVID-19, enrolled during active disease. The sequenced sample consisted of peripheral blood. This sequence joins TRBV11-3 and TRBJ1-1; tentative D call: TRBD1 (5 bases). The CDR3 coding sequence is TGTGCCAGCAACGAACGAGGAGGGGCGGTAGAAGCTTTCTTT. Translating it yields CASNERGGAVEAFF.